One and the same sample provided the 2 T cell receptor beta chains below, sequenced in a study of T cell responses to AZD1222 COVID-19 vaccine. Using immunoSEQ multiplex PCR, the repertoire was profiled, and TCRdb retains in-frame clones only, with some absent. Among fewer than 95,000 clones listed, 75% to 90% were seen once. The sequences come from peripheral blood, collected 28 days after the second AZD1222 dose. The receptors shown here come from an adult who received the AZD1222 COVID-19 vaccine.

CDR3 amino acids: CASSDSGRVNEQFF. As DNA, the CDR3 is TGTGCCAGCAGTGACTCCGGCAGGGTCAATGAGCAGTTCTTC. This chain joins TRBV6-4 and TRBJ2-1; TRBD1 might be the D (5 bases). Looked up from germline, CDR1 is MRHNA and CDR2 is SNTAGT. V gave up 0 bases and J gave up 6 bases, with 9 bases separating them. The CDR3 is made up of 14 amino acids.

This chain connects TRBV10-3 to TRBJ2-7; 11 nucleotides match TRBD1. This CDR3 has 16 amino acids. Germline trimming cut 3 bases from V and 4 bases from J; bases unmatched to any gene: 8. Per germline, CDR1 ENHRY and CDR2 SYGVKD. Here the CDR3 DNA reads TGTGCCATCAGTGACCCCGGGGGGACAGGGGGATACGAGCAGTACTTC. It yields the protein CAISDPGGTGGYEQYF.